The source of this TCR beta chain is a study of beta chain features in type 1 diabetes. A few counts support this clone. The antigen is unknown. Study outcomes and limitations: Sampled from patients, naive, central memory and Treg TCRB repertoires appeared more similar than those sampled from healthy donors. In all four CD4+ subsets, TCRB CDR3 length was significantly, moderately reduced in type 1 diabetes.

Investigators reverse transcribed all isolated RNA, so they sequenced expressed TCRB transcripts. Naive, central memory and regulatory T cell samples averaged roughly 3.5 million immunoSEQ reads each. The method was immunoSEQ multiplex PCR; TCRdb's version includes in-frame clones alone and lacks a portion of them. The sample includes about 350,000 clones, roughly a fifth seen only once; the top ten take approximately 0.043%. The sequence derives from a woman aged 18-29 years in good health. Sequences were obtained from naive CD4+ T cells from blood.

The CDR3 protein is CASSMTGIGGYTF. As DNA, the CDR3 is TGTGCCAGCAGCATGACAGGCATTGGTGGCTACACCTTC. The V call is TRBV5-6, the J call TRBJ1-2; the D gene is possibly TRBD1 (6 bases). Deletions cut 4 bases from V and 7 bases from J, with 14 bases between. Germline V gene data show CDR1 as SGHDT and CDR2 as YYEEEE. CDR3 length: 13 residues.